This TCR beta chain originates from a study of blood T cells in healthy people across ages. PCR was performed a second time for about 7 to 12 cycles using a sample-barcoded 5' primer and a J-beta primer mix. Via MiXCR, TCRdb re-called the 5' RACE reads, giving one row per CDR3 protein. The sample holds approximately 940,000 distinct CDR3 sequences, around 48% seen once. CDR1 is MNHEY, CDR2 SVGEGT, per germline. V lost 6 bases and J lost 1, with 12 bases in between. CDR3 size: 14 residues. The genes are TRBV6-2 or TRBV6-3 and TRBJ1-1, with D possibly being TRBD1 (6 bases). The sample comprised blood. This clonotype originated in a man aged 30 to 39 in good health. The CDR3 DNA reads as TGTGCCAGCAGATCGGCGGGGGCGAACACTGAAGCTTTCTTT. Residues: CASRSAGANTEAFF.